These 8 T cell receptor beta chains came from one sample sequenced in a study of identical twins. TCRdb itself ran the 5' RACE reads through MiXCR, one entry per CDR3 protein. In the table there are 250,000 to 300,000 distinct CDR3 sequences, about 8% of which are singletons. These data were likewise used in another study, on yellow fever vaccine responses in identical twins.

The material sequenced was CD8+ T cells sorted from blood. The receptors stem from a woman under 30 in good health.

This clonotype was counted ten times or more. V is TRBV12-3 or TRBV12-4 and J is TRBJ1-1; 7 nucleotides line up with TRBD1. The CDR3 consists of 15 residues. With 6 bases clipped from V and 3 bases from J, the junction kept 10 bases outside the gene matches. The CDR3 loop is CASRDRTGIDTEAFF. The CDR3 coding sequence is TGTGCCAGCAGGGACAGGACAGGCATTGACACTGAAGCTTTCTTT.

This clonotype was detected many times. The chain is built from TRBV29-1 and TRBJ2-7; D not certain. The CDR3 is 11 residues long. CDR1 is SQVTM and CDR2 is ANQGSEA in the germline V gene. The V end was cut by 4 bases, the J end by 0 bases, with 4 bases between. The CDR3 sequence is CSVVDSYEQYF. DNA of the CDR3: TGCAGCGTTGTGGACTCCTACGAGCAGTACTTC.

This clonotype occurred a few times. The chain uses TRBV6-1 and TRBJ2-3, with D perhaps TRBD1 (6 bases). CDR3 length equals 15 residues. V was pared by 7 bases and J by 2 bases, with 16 bases between. Germline V gene lookup returns CDR1 MNHNS and CDR2 SASEGT. The CDR3 here is CASMETGPLTDTQYF. The CDR3 nucleotides read TGTGCCAGCATGGAGACAGGACCTCTCACAGATACGCAGTATTTT.

This clonotype was recorded many times. The chain carries TRBV29-1 and TRBJ2-5; perhaps TRBD1 as D (6 bases). V gave up 0 bases and J gave up 2 bases, with 16 bases separating them. CDR1 is SQVTM, CDR2 ANQGSEA, per germline. This CDR3 comprises 16 residues. The CDR3 reads CSVEEGVGQTQETQYF. The CDR3 region has the DNA TGCAGCGTTGAAGAGGGGGTAGGACAGACACAAGAGACCCAGTACTTC.

This clonotype showed up just a few times. V and J are TRBV5-1 and TRBJ2-3, with TRBD1 matching over 7 bases. V was pared by 4 bases and J by 2 bases, with 4 bases of the junction left unmatched. The CDR3 sequence is 14 residues long. The germline V gene has CDR1 SGHRS and CDR2 YFSETQ. The CDR3 DNA reads TGCGCCAGCAGCGGGGACAGATTCACAGATACGCAGTATTTT. It yields the protein CASSGDRFTDTQYF.

This clonotype has ten or more counts. This chain uses TRBV2 with TRBJ2-2; unclear D gene. CDR3 length equals 11 residues. Germline V CDR1 and CDR2: SNHLY, FYNNEI. The V and J ends lost 4 bases and 6 bases respectively, with 3 bases between them. CDR3 bases: TGTGCCAGCAGTGGACCCGGGGAGCTGTTTTTT. Its protein is CASSGPGELFF. Complete variable domain (other parts from reference TRBV2 and TRBJ2-2): EPEVTQTPSHQVTQMGQEVILRCVPISNHLYFYWYRQILGQKVEFLVSFYNNEISEKSEIFDDQFSVERPDGSNFTLKIRSTKLEDSAMYFCASSGPGELFFGEGSRLTVL.

This clonotype was detected ten times or more. CDR3 region: CASRPPGTGYGYTF. The DNA of the CDR3 is TGTGCCAGCAGGCCACCCGGGACAGGGTATGGCTACACCTTC. V gene TRBV12-3 or TRBV12-4 combines with J gene TRBJ1-2; 9 bases align to TRBD1. The CDR3 sequence is 14 residues long. Germline trimming cut 6 bases from V and 5 bases from J; bases unmatched to any gene: 7.

This clonotype came up many times. The V call is TRBV12-3 or TRBV12-4, the J call TRBJ2-5; possibly TRBD1 for D (5 bases). Trimming took 1 base from V and 2 from J, leaving 14 bases between them. This CDR3 contains 16 residues. CDR3 sequence (DNA): TGTGCCAGCAGTTTAGGCCTGTGGACATTTCAAGAGACCCAGTACTTC. Its translation is CASSLGLWTFQETQYF.